The clone carrying this TCR beta chain was seen a single time. The CDR3 loop spans 15 amino acids. V gave up 8 bases and J gave up 6 bases, with 20 bases separating them. Looked up from germline, CDR1 is MNHEY and CDR2 is SVGAGI. The source of the sample is a study of technical replicates of blood from a few donors. Data came from immunoSEQ multiplex PCR; TCRdb stores just in-frame clones and leaves some out. The sample holds about 61,000 clones, around 97% seen once. Input material: T cells isolated from PBMCs. The TCR was taken from a human donor in good health. The chain carries TRBV6-5 and TRBJ1-5; TRBD1 might be the D (5 bases). CDR3 DNA sequence: TGTGCCAGCGGACCGATCGGGGGTAGGGGTCAGCCCCAGCATTTT. It codes for CASGPIGGRGQPQHF.